This T cell receptor beta chain was sequenced in a study of early T cells in non-severe SARS-CoV-2 infection. Study context: Chains were unpaired, as sequencing was done on bulk RNA from unsorted whole blood. Overall study findings and caveats: A preference for anti-spike CD8 responses marked VDJdb matching, which missed private and CD4 specificities.

The CDR3 consists of 16 residues. Germline-derived CDR1 and CDR2 are SGHRS and YFSETQ. Trimming removed 1 base at V and 5 bases at J, with 15 bases between. In the case of this clonotype: The antigen is not known.

Unique molecular identifiers were added to individual cDNA molecules. TCRdb fed the 5' RACE reads into MiXCR, producing one record per CDR3 protein. The sample carries more than 25,000 distinct CDR3 sequences, about 6% recorded once. The V gene is TRBV5-1, the J gene TRBJ2-2; D possibly matches TRBD1 or TRBD2 (5 bases each). The source material was whole blood. The sequence was collected from an adult who was a healthcare worker with PCR-confirmed SARS-CoV-2 infection or an uninfected control (not recorded which). CDR3 nucleotides: TGCGCCAGCAGCTTGAGTGGGTCGGGGCGAACCGGGGAGCTGTTTTTT. Protein sequence: CASSLSGSGRTGELFF.